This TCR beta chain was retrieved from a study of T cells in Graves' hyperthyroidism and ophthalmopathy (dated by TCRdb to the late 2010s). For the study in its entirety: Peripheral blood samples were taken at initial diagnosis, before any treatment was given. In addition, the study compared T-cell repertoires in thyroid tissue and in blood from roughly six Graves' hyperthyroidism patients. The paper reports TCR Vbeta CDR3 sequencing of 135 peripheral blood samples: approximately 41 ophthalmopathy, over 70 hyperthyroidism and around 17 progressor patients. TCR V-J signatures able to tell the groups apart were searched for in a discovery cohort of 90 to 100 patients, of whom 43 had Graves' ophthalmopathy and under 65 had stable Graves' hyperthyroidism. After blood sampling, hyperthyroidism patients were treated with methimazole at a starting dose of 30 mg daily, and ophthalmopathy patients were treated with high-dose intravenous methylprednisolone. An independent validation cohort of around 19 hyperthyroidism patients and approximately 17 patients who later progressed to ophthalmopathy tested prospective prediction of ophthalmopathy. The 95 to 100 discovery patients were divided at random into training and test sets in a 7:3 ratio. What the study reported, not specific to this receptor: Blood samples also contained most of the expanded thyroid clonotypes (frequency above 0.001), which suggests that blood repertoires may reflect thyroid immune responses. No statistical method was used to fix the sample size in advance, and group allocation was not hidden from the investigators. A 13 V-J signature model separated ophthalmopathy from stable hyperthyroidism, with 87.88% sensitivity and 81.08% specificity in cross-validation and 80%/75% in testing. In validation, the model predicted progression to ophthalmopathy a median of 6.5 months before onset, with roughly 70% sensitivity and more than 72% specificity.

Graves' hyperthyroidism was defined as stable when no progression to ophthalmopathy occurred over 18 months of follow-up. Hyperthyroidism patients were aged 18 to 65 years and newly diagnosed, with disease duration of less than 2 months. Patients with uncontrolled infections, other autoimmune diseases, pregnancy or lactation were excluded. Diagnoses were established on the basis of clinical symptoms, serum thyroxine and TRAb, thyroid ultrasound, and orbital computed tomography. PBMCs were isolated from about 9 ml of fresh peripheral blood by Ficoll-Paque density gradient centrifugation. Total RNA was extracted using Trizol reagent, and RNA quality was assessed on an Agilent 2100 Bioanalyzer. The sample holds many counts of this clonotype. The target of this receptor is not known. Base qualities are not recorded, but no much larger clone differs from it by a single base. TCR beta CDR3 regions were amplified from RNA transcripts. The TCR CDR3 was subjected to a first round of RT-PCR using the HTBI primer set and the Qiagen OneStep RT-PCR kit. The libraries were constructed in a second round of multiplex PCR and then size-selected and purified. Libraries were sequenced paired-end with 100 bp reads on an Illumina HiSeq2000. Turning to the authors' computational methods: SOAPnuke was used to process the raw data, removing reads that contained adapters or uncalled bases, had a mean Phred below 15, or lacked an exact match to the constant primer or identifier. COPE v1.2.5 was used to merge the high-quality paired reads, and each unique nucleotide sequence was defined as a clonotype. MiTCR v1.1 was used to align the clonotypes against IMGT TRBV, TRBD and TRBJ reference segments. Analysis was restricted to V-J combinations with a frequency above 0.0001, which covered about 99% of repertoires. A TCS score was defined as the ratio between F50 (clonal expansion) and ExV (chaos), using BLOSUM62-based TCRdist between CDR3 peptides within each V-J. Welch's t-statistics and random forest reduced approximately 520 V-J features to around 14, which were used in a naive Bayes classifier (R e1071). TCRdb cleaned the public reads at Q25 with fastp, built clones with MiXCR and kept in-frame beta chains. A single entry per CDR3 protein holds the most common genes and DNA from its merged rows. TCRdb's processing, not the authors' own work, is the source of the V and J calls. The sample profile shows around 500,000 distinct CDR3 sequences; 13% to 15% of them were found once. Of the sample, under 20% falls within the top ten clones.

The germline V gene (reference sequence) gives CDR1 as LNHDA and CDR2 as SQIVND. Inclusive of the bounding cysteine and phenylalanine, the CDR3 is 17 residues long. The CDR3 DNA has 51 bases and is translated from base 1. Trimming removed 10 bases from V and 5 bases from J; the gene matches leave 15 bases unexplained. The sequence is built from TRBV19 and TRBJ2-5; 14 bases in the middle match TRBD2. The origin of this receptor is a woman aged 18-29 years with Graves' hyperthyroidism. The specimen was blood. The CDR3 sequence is CATRRTGTSGSGETQYF. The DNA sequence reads TGTGCCACCCGAAGAACAGGGACTAGCGGGAGTGGTGAGACCCAGTACTTC.